This T cell receptor beta chain stems from a study of cytomegalovirus exposure and HLA in healthy donors. Study-wide background: In an early release, HLA-typed donors contributed roughly 85 million unique TCR sequences. General observations from the study: In an earlier analysis, in around 590 donors, most V segments appeared productive either ~87% or ~30% of the time. A later analysis reportedly found that, within productive TCRs, an Asian-associated ancestry cluster had fewer N-insertions than the mean observed across the roughly 700 donors. Three of the chains that were CMV-associated were confirmed in vitro to be specific for CMV antigens.

J was trimmed by 3 bases and V by 4 bases; bases with no gene match: 4. The CDR3 has 14 residues. Germline V gene lookup returns CDR1 SGHRS and CDR2 YFSETQ. The sample holds a few counts of this clone. Its matching antigen is unknown. PCR used 60 Vbeta primers and 13 Jbeta primers. Only in-frame clones appear in the TCRdb table, and some are missing; sequencing was by immunoSEQ multiplex PCR. The profile covers some 150,000 clones, with 55% to 70% appearing a single time and over 2.5% taken by the ten largest. The chain links TRBV5-1 to TRBJ2-3, with TRBD1 identical over 8 bases. The material sequenced was PBMCs. This TCR came from a woman between 25 and 40 years old in good health and CMV-seropositive. The CDR3 nucleotides read TGCGCCAGCAGCCGGGGACAGGAAACAGATACGCAGTATTTT. Residues: CASSRGQETDTQYF.